This TCR beta chain was captured by sequencing in a study of blood T cell repertoires in COVID-19. Study background: Donors in the United States, Italy and Spain gave samples during acute or convalescent COVID-19. Sources were T cells, B-cell-depleted T cells, or PBMCs; the material itself was cDNA or gDNA.

V was shortened by 4 bases and J by 1 base, with 12 bases between the two germline ends. The V gene's germline CDR1 is SGHRS and CDR2 YFSETQ. This CDR3 region has 15 residues. Profiled with immunoSEQ multiplex PCR; TCRdb holds only in-frame clones, not every one. The sample holds about 74,000 clones; 85% to 95% are singletons and the top ten take 4.5% to 5.5%. The chain recombines TRBV5-1 with TRBJ2-1; tentative D call: TRBD1 (5 bases). The sample consisted of peripheral blood. The origin of this receptor is a woman aged 60-70 years with active COVID-19. CDR3 in DNA: TGCGCCAGCAGCCCGCAGGGATATTCCTACAATGAGCAGTTCTTC. Translation: CASSPQGYSYNEQFF.